The 32 T cell receptor beta chains below come from one sample, sequenced in a study of cytomegalovirus exposure and HLA in healthy donors. The PCR used 60 Vbeta and 13 Jbeta primers. The repertoire was sequenced with immunoSEQ multiplex PCR; TCRdb's copy has only in-frame clones and lacks some. The profile shows approximately 120,000 clones, around 82% of them singletons. The sequenced sample was PBMCs. These receptors were taken from a man aged 35-49 years in good health and CMV-seronegative.

This clone was picked up one time. The chain recombines TRBV15 with TRBJ2-7, with 9 bases that match TRBD1. This CDR3 contains 13 residues. Germline V CDR1 and CDR2: LNHNV, YYDKDF (reference sequence). V gave up 8 bases and J gave up 4 bases; unmatched junction bases: 6. The CDR3 DNA reads as TGTGCCACCGCGGGACAGGGCACGTACGAGCAGTACTTC. Its protein is CATAGQGTYEQYF.

This rearrangement joins TRBV4-2 to TRBJ2-2, with D perhaps matching TRBD2 (5 bases). V was cut by 0 bases and J by 3 bases, with 11 bases left in between. The CDR3 contains 16 residues. Germline values: CDR1 LGHNA, CDR2 YNFKEQ. CDR3 nucleotides: TGTGCCAGCAGCCAAGAAAGCGGAACCGACACCGGGGAGCTGTTTTTT. Translation gives CASSQESGTDTGELFF.

The chain links TRBV5-1 to TRBJ2-1, with TRBD2 as a possible D gene (5 bases). The V end was cut by 4 bases, the J end by 6 bases, with 17 bases between. The germline V gene encodes CDR1 SGHRS and CDR2 YFSETQ. There are 15 residues in the CDR3. This chain's CDR3 is CASSLMDSPFNEQFF. DNA for the CDR3: TGCGCCAGCAGCCTGATGGACTCACCATTCAATGAGCAGTTCTTC.

This clone was seen more than once but under ten times. The CDR3 coding sequence is TGTGCCAGCAGTTTGTTTCGTCCGACAGGGGGCAGCTATAGCAATCAGCCCCAGCATTTT. Amino acid sequence: CASSLFRPTGGSYSNQPQHF. V usage is TRBV27 and J usage is TRBJ1-5; 10 bases map to TRBD1. The CDR3 covers 20 residues. Germline CDR1 MNHEY, CDR2 SMNVEV (reference sequence). Germline trimming cut 3 bases from V and 0 bases from J; bases unmatched to any gene: 14.

This clone was found a few times. This rearrangement joins TRBV6-5 to TRBJ1-5; D remains unclear. Trimming left V 5 bases short and J 6 bases short, with 14 bases between. The CDR3 extends over 14 amino acids. In germline, CDR1 is MNHEY, CDR2 SVGAGI. The CDR3 loop is CASSPGRLPQPQHF. DNA for the CDR3: TGTGCCAGCAGTCCTGGCCGACTCCCTCAGCCCCAGCATTTT.

As for this clone: This is likely a read error, given that the CDR3 carries no conserved phenylalanine or tryptophan at its end. The J gene is TRBJ2-7, the V gene TRBV5-4, with 7 bases that match TRBD1. CDR1 is SGHNT and CDR2 is YYREEE in the germline V gene (reference sequence). V dropped 4 bases and J dropped 1; count of bases not matched to a gene: 11. This CDR3 region has 16 residues. The CDR3 nucleotides read TGTGCCAGCAGCCCCAGACAGGGAAGAGGTTCCTACGAGCAGTACTCC. Protein sequence: CASSPRQGRGSYEQYS.

The sample holds a few counts of this clone. The chain carries TRBV9 and TRBJ2-7, with a possible D match to TRBD2 (6 bases). V was pared by 1 base and J by 1 base, with 12 bases between. The CDR3 spans 15 residues. Per the germline V gene, CDR1 is SGDLS and CDR2 is YYNGEE. In nucleotides, the CDR3 is TGTGCCAGCAGCGTACTCGGGGGTTATTCCTACGAGCAGTACTTC. It translates to CASSVLGGYSYEQYF.

The V and J genes are TRBV7-2 and TRBJ1-1, with 8 positions matching TRBD1. The CDR3 has 12 amino acids. Germline loops: CDR1 SGHTA, CDR2 FQGNSA. Unmatched junction bases numbered 4, after V lost 5 bases and J lost 8 bases. CDR3 residues: CASSARQGEAFF. CDR3 in DNA: TGTGCCAGCAGCGCACGACAGGGGGAAGCTTTCTTT. The entire variable domain, with the rest obtained from reference TRBV7-2 and TRBJ1-1, is as follows: GAGVSQSPSNKVTEKGKDVELRCDPISGHTALYWYRQSLGQGLEFLIYFQGNSAPDKSGLPSDRFSAERTGGSVSTLTIQRTQQEDSAVYLCASSARQGEAFFGQGTRLTVV.

The chain links TRBV5-1 to TRBJ2-3; 8 positions match TRBD1. CDR1 SGHRS and CDR2 YFSETQ come from the germline V gene. CDR3 length equals 15 residues. J lost 3 bases, V lost 3 bases, and 6 bases had no gene match. The CDR3 DNA reads TGCGCCAGCAGCTCACAGGGGGATAGGACAGATACGCAGTATTTT. It is translated as CASSSQGDRTDTQYF. Combining the CDR3 with reference TRBV5-1 and TRBJ2-3 gives the whole variable domain KAGVTQTPRYLIKTRGQQVTLSCSPISGHRSVSWYQQTPGQGLQFLFEYFSETQRNKGNFPGRFSGRQFSNSRSEMNVSTLELGDSALYLCASSSQGDRTDTQYFGPGTRLTVL.

The chain recombines TRBV5-5 with TRBJ1-2; 11 positions match TRBD1. The CDR3 is made up of 14 amino acids. J gave up 7 bases and V 2 bases, and 4 bases lay outside the gene matches. Germline V gene sequence: CDR1 SGHKS, CDR2 YYEKEE (reference sequence). The CDR3 sequence: CASSFGTGGGGYTF. CDR3 nucleotide sequence: TGTGCCAGCAGCTTTGGGACAGGGGGTGGTGGCTACACCTTC.

The genes are TRBV27 and TRBJ2-1; 11 bases align to TRBD2. The V segment lost 3 bases and the J segment 6 bases; nucleotides outside the gene matches: 7. Germline loops: CDR1 MNHEY, CDR2 SMNVEV (reference sequence). This CDR3 spans 16 amino acids. The CDR3 coding sequence is TGTGCCAGCAGTTTCTCAACTAGCGGGGGTAGCAATGAGCAGTTCTTC. Protein product: CASSFSTSGGSNEQFF.

In its sample, this clone was seen a few times. The chain combines TRBV10-2 with TRBJ1-1; 7 bases align to TRBD1. Per the germline V gene, CDR1 is WSHSY and CDR2 is SAAADI. Germline trimming cut 6 bases from V and 3 bases from J; bases unmatched to any gene: 10. The CDR3 sequence is 15 residues long. CDR3 residues: CASRQGKLGDTEAFF. The CDR3 DNA follows: TGCGCCAGCAGACAGGGGAAGTTGGGGGACACTGAAGCTTTCTTT.

As DNA, the CDR3 is TGTGCCATCAGTGATAATGGCGGGGCCTCCTACAATGAGCAGTTCTTC. This sequence encodes CAISDNGGASYNEQFF. The chain uses TRBV10-3 and TRBJ2-1; D perhaps matches TRBD2 (6 bases). Trimming shortened V by 3 bases and J by 0 bases, and 12 bases separated the two germline ends. Germline CDR1 is ENHRY and CDR2 is SYGVKD. The CDR3 spans 16 residues.

V is TRBV10-3 and J is TRBJ2-3, with TRBD1 matching 10 bases. Germline CDR1 reads ENHRY; CDR2 reads SYGVKD. V was clipped by 4 bases and J by 1 base; unmatched bases: 5. The CDR3 is made up of 16 amino acids. DNA for the CDR3: TGTGCCATCAGTGTCCGACAGGGGGCCGGCACAGATACGCAGTATTTT. Residues: CAISVRQGAGTDTQYF.

This chain connects TRBV27 to TRBJ2-2, with D possibly matching TRBD2 (5 bases). Germline CDR1 MNHEY, CDR2 SMNVEV (reference sequence). The CDR3 has 14 residues. V lost 2 bases, J lost 6 bases, and 10 bases lay in between. CDR3 protein: CASSLRVGAGELFF. In nucleotides, the CDR3 is TGTGCCAGCAGTTTAAGGGTGGGAGCCGGGGAGCTGTTTTTT.

The chain is built from TRBV6-1 and TRBJ1-4, with D perhaps TRBD1 (6 bases). V gave up 4 bases and J gave up 7 bases, with 19 bases separating them. The CDR3 is made up of 16 amino acids. From germline, CDR1 is MNHNS and CDR2 SASEGT. The CDR3 region has the DNA TGTGCCAGCAGTGCCCCGCGACAGGCCCTTGGTGAAAAACTGTTTTTT. This gives the protein CASSAPRQALGEKLFF.

The rearrangement uses TRBV18 and TRBJ2-7; the match to TRBD2 covers 9 bases. The V gene's germline CDR1 is KGHSH and CDR2 LQKENI. V trimming: 2 bases; J trimming: 2 bases; junction bases outside the gene matches: 4. CDR3 size: 15 residues. The CDR3 DNA reads TGTGCCAGCTCACCAGACGGACTAGCGACCTACGAGCAGTACTTC. It translates to CASSPDGLATYEQYF.

In this sample, this clone turned up a few times. The rearrangement links TRBV5-1 to TRBJ1-2; perhaps TRBD1 as D (6 bases). Trimming removed 3 bases from V and 8 bases from J, with 20 bases in between. Germline values: CDR1 SGHRS, CDR2 YFSETQ. There are 15 residues in the CDR3. CDR3 coding DNA: TGCGCCAGCAGCTCACCCGAACAGGGTTTGGGGGGCTACACCTTC. It encodes CASSSPEQGLGGYTF.

The chain recombines TRBV7-2 with TRBJ2-5; 7 bases line up with TRBD1. From germline, CDR1 is SGHTA and CDR2 FQGNSA. V shed 5 bases and J 5 bases; nucleotides not matched to a gene: 11. The CDR3 contains 15 residues. The CDR3 bases are TGTGCCAGCAGCGCCGCGCGCAGGGGGAAGGAGACCCAGTACTTC. Translation gives CASSAARRGKETQYF.

This clone was recorded a few times. J is TRBJ1-1 and V is TRBV18; weak D call: TRBD1 (6 bases). The germline V gene has CDR1 KGHSH and CDR2 LQKENI. This CDR3 comprises 14 residues. V was shortened by 6 bases and J by 0 bases, with 11 bases between the two germline ends. The DNA of the CDR3 is TGTGCCAGCTCCAGGACAGACATGAACACTGAAGCTTTCTTT. Its protein is CASSRTDMNTEAFF. Variable domain in full (rest from reference TRBV18 and TRBJ1-1): NAGVMQNPRHLVRRRGQEARLRCSPMKGHSHVYWYRQLPEEGLKFMVYLQKENIIDESGMPKERFSAEFPKEGPSILRIQQVVRGDSAAYFCASSRTDMNTEAFFGQGTRLTVV.

The V and J genes are TRBV4-3 and TRBJ1-6, with D unclear. The CDR3 covers 15 residues. Trimming took 0 bases from V and 4 from J, leaving 7 bases between them. From germline, CDR1 is LGHNA and CDR2 YSLEER. The CDR3 protein is CASSQDPAYNSPLHF. Here the CDR3 DNA reads TGCGCCAGCAGCCAAGATCCAGCGTATAATTCACCCCTCCACTTT.

This clone was counted between two and nine times. The rearrangement links TRBV4-3 to TRBJ1-6; D remains unclear. The CDR3 contains 14 residues. Germline-derived CDR1 and CDR2 are LGHNA and YSLEER. Trimming shortened V by 3 bases and J by 7 bases, and 10 bases separated the two germline ends. CDR3 protein: CASSHGEGNSPLHF. The CDR3 coding sequence is TGCGCCAGCAGCCACGGGGAAGGCAATTCACCCCTCCACTTT.

CDR3 DNA sequence: TGTGCCAGCAGCTCACCTACTAGAGGCCATGAGCAGTTCTTC. This encodes CASSSPTRGHEQFF. This rearrangement joins TRBV11-2 to TRBJ2-1; possible D gene TRBD2, 5 bases. This CDR3 is built from 14 residues. V was trimmed by 4 bases and J by 8 bases, leaving 15 bases between them. Germline V lookup: CDR1 SGHAT, CDR2 FQNNGV.

This clone was recorded only once. This sequence joins TRBV6-5 and TRBJ1-2; D gene ambiguous. The V end was cut by 6 bases, the J end by 3 bases, with 11 bases between. The CDR3 loop spans 13 amino acids. CDR1 MNHEY and CDR2 SVGAGI come from the germline V gene. CDR3 DNA sequence: TGTGCCAGCAGGCACGGAGGCGACTATGGCTACACCTTC. Its translation: CASRHGGDYGYTF.

The V call is TRBV6-1, the J call TRBJ2-7; D gene uncertain. CDR1 is MNHNS, CDR2 SASEGT, per germline. The CDR3 is made up of 12 amino acids. V lost 7 bases and J lost 4, with 11 bases in between. CDR3 region: CASTLERYEQYF. In DNA, the CDR3 is TGTGCCAGCACCTTAGAGAGATACGAGCAGTACTTC.

The chain is built from TRBV5-1 and TRBJ1-2, with 11 bases lining up with TRBD1. Looked up from germline, CDR1 is SGHRS and CDR2 is YFSETQ. The CDR3 extends over 15 amino acids. Trimming cost V 0 bases and J 7 bases; bases outside gene matches: 5. The CDR3 DNA follows: TGCGCCAGCAGCTTGGACCGGGACAGGGGGGGTGGCTACACCTTC. It specifies CASSLDRDRGGGYTF.

The V gene is TRBV5-1, the J gene TRBJ2-3, with 7 bases that match TRBD2. Germline-derived CDR1 and CDR2 are SGHRS and YFSETQ. The ends lost 1 base at V and 5 bases at J; junction bases unmatched: 4. The CDR3 length is 14 residues. CDR3 amino acids: CASSLLPGGDTQYF. CDR3 DNA sequence: TGCGCCAGCAGCTTGCTCCCGGGAGGAGATACGCAGTATTTT.

This chain connects TRBV15 to TRBJ2-7; D may be TRBD2 (5 bases). Germline V gene data show CDR1 as LNHNV and CDR2 as YYDKDF (reference sequence). This CDR3 region has 14 residues. The V end was cut by 1 base, the J end by 5 bases, with 12 bases between. CDR3: CATSRGGRGNEQYF. The CDR3 nucleotides are TGTGCCACCAGCAGAGGTGGACGGGGAAACGAGCAGTACTTC.

This chain uses TRBV27 with TRBJ2-2, with 12 bases aligning to TRBD2. Germline assignment: CDR1 MNHEY and CDR2 SMNVEV (reference sequence). The CDR3 covers 18 residues. V shed 6 bases and J 4 bases; nucleotides not matched to a gene: 12. CDR3 DNA: TGTGCCAGCAGATCAGCTAGCGGGGGGGCCCGGGGCACCGGGGAGCTGTTTTTT. This encodes CASRSASGGARGTGELFF.

The chain couples TRBV6-1 to TRBJ1-2; D remains unclear. This CDR3 is built from 17 residues. Germline assignment: CDR1 MNHNS and CDR2 SASEGT. With 0 bases removed from V and 1 base from J, the gap between germline ends came to 15 bases. CDR3: CASSEAQRGLGNYGYTF. The CDR3 DNA reads TGTGCCAGCAGTGAAGCGCAACGGGGTTTAGGTAACTATGGCTACACCTTC.

On this clone: The junction differs from germline at one of its ends, possibly a read error. CDR3 nucleotides: TGCGCCAGCACCCAACGGGACCAGGGGTTCACTGAAGCTTTCTTT. It translates to CASTQRDQGFTEAFF. The genes are TRBV4-3 and TRBJ1-1, with D possibly matching TRBD1 (6 bases). This CDR3 is 15 amino acids long. CDR1 LGHNA and CDR2 YSLEER come from the germline V gene.

The V gene is TRBV27, the J gene TRBJ1-2, with a possible D match to TRBD1 (6 bases). Germline V gene data show CDR1 as MNHEY and CDR2 as SMNVEV (reference sequence). Trimming shortened V by 3 bases and J by 8 bases, and 16 bases separated the two germline ends. The CDR3 consists of 14 residues. DNA of the CDR3: TGTGCCAGCAGTTTCCCAGGGGCGCCGGACGGCTACACCTTC. Translated: CASSFPGAPDGYTF.